Given below is one T cell receptor beta chain in context. The antigen remains undetermined. Method: immunoSEQ multiplex PCR; TCRdb's copy keeps in-frame clones and lacks some. The sample lists 40,000 to 60,000 clones; roughly nine tenths were seen once. This sample stems from a study of chemoradiotherapy in HPV16-positive cancers. Turning to the study itself: Candidate HPV-specific clones and shared TCR motifs came from two HPV16-positive patients. Notes on the study in general: Non-HPV-specific T cells did not expand in tumors during treatment, whereas candidate HPV-specific clones and E7-related motifs did. HPV-responsive T-cell expansion during chemoradiotherapy was linked to improved recurrence-free survival in HPV16-positive patients.

V gave up 0 bases and J gave up 0 bases, with 9 bases separating them. Germline assignment: CDR1 LGHNA and CDR2 YNFKEQ. The CDR3 sequence is 17 residues long. Repeated repertoire sampling spanned the course of chemoradiotherapy. The genes are TRBV4-2 and TRBJ1-6, with a tentative D call TRBD1 (5 bases). The input for sequencing was blood, taken from a patient who underwent chemoradiotherapy. This receptor was identified in a human donor with HPV-associated anogenital cancer. The CDR3 DNA is TGTGCCAGCAGCCAAGATGCGGGGGGCTCCTATAATTCACCCCTCCACTTT. It is translated as CASSQDAGGSYNSPLHF.